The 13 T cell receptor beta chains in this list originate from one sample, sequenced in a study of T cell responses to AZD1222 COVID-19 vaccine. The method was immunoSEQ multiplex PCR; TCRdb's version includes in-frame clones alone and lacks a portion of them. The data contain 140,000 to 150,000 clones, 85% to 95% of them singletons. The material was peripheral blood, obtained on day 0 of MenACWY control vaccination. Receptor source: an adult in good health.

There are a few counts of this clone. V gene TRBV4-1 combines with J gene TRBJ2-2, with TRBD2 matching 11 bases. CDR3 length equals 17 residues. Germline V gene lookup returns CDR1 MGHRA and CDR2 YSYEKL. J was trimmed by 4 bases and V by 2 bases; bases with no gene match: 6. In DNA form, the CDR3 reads TGCGCCAGCAGCCAAAAACTAGCGGGAGTACTCACCGGGGAGCTGTTTTTT. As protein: CASSQKLAGVLTGELFF.

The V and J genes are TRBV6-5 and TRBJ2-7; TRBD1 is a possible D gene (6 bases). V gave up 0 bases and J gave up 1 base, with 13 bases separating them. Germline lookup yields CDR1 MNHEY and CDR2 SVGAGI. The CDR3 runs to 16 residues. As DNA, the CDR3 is TGTGCCAGCAGTTACTCCGCCGGACAGCCTTCCTACGAGCAGTACTTC. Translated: CASSYSAGQPSYEQYF.

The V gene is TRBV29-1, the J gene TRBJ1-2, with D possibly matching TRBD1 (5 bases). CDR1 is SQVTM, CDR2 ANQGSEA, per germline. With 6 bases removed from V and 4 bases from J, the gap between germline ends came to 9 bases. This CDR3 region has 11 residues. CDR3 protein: CSVRDAYGYTF. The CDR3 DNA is TGCAGCGTGAGGGACGCCTATGGCTACACCTTC.

This CDR3 reads CASSLSAGRQPQHF. For the CDR3, the DNA is TGTGCCAGCAGCTTATCGGCAGGGCGTCAGCCCCAGCATTTT. The chain recombines TRBV7-2 with TRBJ1-5; D is possibly TRBD1 (5 bases). This CDR3 spans 14 amino acids. Germline CDR1 is SGHTA and CDR2 is FQGNSA. Between the trimmed V and J ends, which lost 2 bases and 6 bases, there was a span of 11 bases.

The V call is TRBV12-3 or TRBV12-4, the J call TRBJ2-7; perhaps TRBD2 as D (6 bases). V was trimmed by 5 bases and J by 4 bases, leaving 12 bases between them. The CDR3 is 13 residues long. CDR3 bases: TGTGCCAGCAGTCAGGGTGGAGGGTACGAGCAGTACTTC. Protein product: CASSQGGGYEQYF.

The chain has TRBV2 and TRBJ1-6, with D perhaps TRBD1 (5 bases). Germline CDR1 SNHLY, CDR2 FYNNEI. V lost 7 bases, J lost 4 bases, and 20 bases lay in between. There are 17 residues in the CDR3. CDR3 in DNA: TGTGCCAGCAAGAATCGGGGGTCCTCAGATTATAATTCACCCCTCCACTTT. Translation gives CASKNRGSSDYNSPLHF. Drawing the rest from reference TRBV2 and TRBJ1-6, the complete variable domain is EPEVTQTPSHQVTQMGQEVILRCVPISNHLYFYWYRQILGQKVEFLVSFYNNEISEKSEIFDDQFSVERPDGSNFTLKIRSTKLEDSAMYFCASKNRGSSDYNSPLHFGNGTRLTVT.

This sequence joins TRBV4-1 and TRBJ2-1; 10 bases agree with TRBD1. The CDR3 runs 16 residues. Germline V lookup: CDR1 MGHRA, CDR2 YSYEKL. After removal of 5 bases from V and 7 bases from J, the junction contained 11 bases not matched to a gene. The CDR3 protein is CASSGAGQGVGNEQFF. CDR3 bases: TGCGCCAGCAGCGGGGCTGGACAGGGGGTCGGGAATGAGCAGTTCTTC.

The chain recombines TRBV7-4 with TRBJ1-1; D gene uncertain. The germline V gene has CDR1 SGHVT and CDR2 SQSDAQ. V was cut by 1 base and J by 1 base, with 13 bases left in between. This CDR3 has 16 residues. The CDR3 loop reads CASSLERGEGNTEAFF. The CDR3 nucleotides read TGTGCCAGCAGCTTAGAACGAGGTGAGGGGAACACTGAAGCTTTCTTT.

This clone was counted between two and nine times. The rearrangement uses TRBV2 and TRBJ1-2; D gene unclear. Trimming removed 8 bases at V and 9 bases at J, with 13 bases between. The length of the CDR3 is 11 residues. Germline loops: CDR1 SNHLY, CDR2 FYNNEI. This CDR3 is CASSLGSSYTF. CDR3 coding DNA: TGTGCCAGCTCGCTCGGGTCGAGCTACACCTTC.

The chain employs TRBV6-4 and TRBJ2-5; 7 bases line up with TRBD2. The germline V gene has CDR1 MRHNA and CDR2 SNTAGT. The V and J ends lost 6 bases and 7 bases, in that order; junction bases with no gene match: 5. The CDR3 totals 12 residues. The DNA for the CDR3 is TGTGCCAGCAGACCCTCGGGAGGGACCCAGTACTTC. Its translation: CASRPSGGTQYF.

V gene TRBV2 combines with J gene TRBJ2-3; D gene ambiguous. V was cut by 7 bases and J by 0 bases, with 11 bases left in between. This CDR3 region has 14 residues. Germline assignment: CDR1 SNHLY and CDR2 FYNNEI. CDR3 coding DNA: TGTGCCAGCAACCGAGGAGAGAGCACAGATACGCAGTATTTT. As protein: CASNRGESTDTQYF.

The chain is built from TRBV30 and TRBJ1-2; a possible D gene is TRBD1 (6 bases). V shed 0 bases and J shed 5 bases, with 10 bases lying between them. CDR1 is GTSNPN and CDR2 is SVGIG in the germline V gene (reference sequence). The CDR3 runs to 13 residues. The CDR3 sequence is CAWSVAGQYGYTF. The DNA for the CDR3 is TGTGCCTGGAGTGTAGCCGGACAGTATGGCTACACCTTC.

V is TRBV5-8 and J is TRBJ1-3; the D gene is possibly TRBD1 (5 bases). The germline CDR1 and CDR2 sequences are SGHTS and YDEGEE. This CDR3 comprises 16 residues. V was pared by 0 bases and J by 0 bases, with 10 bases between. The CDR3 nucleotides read TGTGCCAGCAGCTTGGCACCGGGGGGCTCTGGAAACACCATATATTTT. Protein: CASSLAPGGSGNTIYF.